What follows describes a single T cell receptor beta chain. This table comes from immunoSEQ multiplex PCR, and its TCRdb copy is limited to in-frame clones, with some not included. The table has about 150,000 clones, 80% to 95% seen once; the top ten hold about 0.73%. Germline V gene data show CDR1 as KGHSH and CDR2 as LQKENI. Trimming pared 0 bases from V and 7 bases from J, leaving 7 bases between. The CDR3 loop spans 13 amino acids. This sample was included in a study of control samples from healthy donors and cancer patients. This sequence was found in a woman between 25 and 40 years old in good health. The chain carries TRBV18 and TRBJ2-1; D ambiguous. Material: blood. The DNA of the CDR3 is TGTGCCAGCTCACCACCGGCAGCGAATGAGCAGTTCTTC. Translated, it gives CASSPPAANEQFF.